The entry that follows covers one T cell receptor (beta chain) sequence. Its antigen is currently not known. No clone much larger than this one lies a single base away; base qualities are absent. CDR1 and CDR2, looked up from the germline V gene (reference sequence), are SEHNR and FQNEAQ. Unmatched junction bases come to 5, with V trimmed by 6 bases and J by 0 bases. The CDR3 contains 15 residues, cysteine and phenylalanine counted. Solely the CDR3 DNA is kept, with 45 bases framed from the first base. The record originates from a study of T cell responses to AZD1222 COVID-19 vaccine (dated by TCRdb to about 2021). Turning to the overall study: AZD1222 recipients with second doses at about 4 weeks or about 12 weeks were pooled, because spike-specific TCR depth and breadth did not differ between schedules. A total of 230 to 250 trial participants underwent TCR sequencing, of whom around 200 received two doses of AZD1222 and roughly 25 received two doses of the MenACWY control vaccine. Trial participants were enrolled by age into 18-55, 56-69 and 70-plus year subgroups, with 148, 28 and 57 TCR-sequenced participants respectively.

The CDR3 regions of human TCRbeta chains were analyzed by immunosequencing. The authors processed their data as follows. TCRs in the repertoires were compared against a reference library of SARS-CoV-2-specific TCRs that had been generated with the MIRA antigen-specificity platform. Breadth was defined as the fraction of unique TCRs that were SARS-CoV-2-associated. Depth was defined as the fraction of total T cells that were SARS-CoV-2-associated. Each spike-specific TCR was assigned to its reactive spike region and to a CD4 or CD8 class using the MIRA data. Log10-transformed breadth and depth values were compared by one-way ANOVA with Sidak's multiple comparisons tests. TCRdb provides this immuneACCESS table in a form limited to in-frame rearrangements. Some clones are lacking; in checked studies, under half of them reflect an unresolved V gene, and why the rest are absent is not known. V and J calls and clone size are given by that table; D and trimming were obtained from the DNA. For this sample there are about 120,000 clones; roughly 90% appear just once. Together, the top ten hold 13% to 15% of the sample.

Here is what the overall study found, with its caveats: A significant rise in spike-specific TCR breadth and depth was observed after two AZD1222 doses relative to day 0 and relative to MenACWY recipients. In the small 56-69-year group, the increase in depth fell short of significance, most likely because of low power. Because no day 14 peak-response samples were available, repertoires were characterized only after the peak T cell response. Only 5 to 7 AZD1222 recipients were SARS-CoV-2 seropositive at baseline, limiting conclusions about previously exposed vaccinees. Most participants were white British and females outnumbered males, and the authors suggested that clonal diversity may have been underestimated. Reportedly, close to half of the unique spike-specific TCRs recognized epitopes lying outside the regions that are mutated in the B.1.351 and B.1.1.7 variants. The whole spike protein was spanned by vaccine-associated CD4 TCRs, and dominant responses were seen in regions 160-218 and 743-854.

Read against the paper, the sample's time point label means: baseline before first vaccination. Vaccinee samples were obtained from the UK trials COV001 and COV002, which included a single-blind randomized controlled phase 2/3 trial of AZD1222 (ChAdOx1 nCoV-19) in healthy adults. For TCRbeta chain sequencing, PBMC samples were collected from trial participants at day 0 and at day 28 after the second dose. The starting material was peripheral blood, obtained on day 0 of AZD1222 vaccination. The origin of this receptor is an adult in good health. The chain couples TRBV7-9 to TRBJ2-5; 9 central nucleotides agree with TRBD2. The DNA sequence is given as TGTGCCAGCAGTGAGCGGGGGGCGTACCAAGAGACCCAGTACTTC. This is translated as CASSERGAYQETQYF.